This T cell receptor beta chain is drawn from a study of blood T cell repertoires in COVID-19. About the research overall: The cDNA or gDNA used as material had been derived from T cells, B-cell-depleted T cells, or PBMCs.

The table came from immunoSEQ multiplex PCR; TCRdb's copy has only in-frame clones and leaves some out. In the table there are under 300,000 clones, approximately 87% of which are singletons. V was clipped by 0 bases and J by 1 base; unmatched bases: 7. Germline V gives CDR1 LNHDA, CDR2 SQIVND (reference sequence). This CDR3 region has 17 residues. This TCR was sampled from a woman aged 25 to 45 with COVID-19, enrolled during active disease. The chain couples TRBV19 to TRBJ2-5; 8 nucleotides align to TRBD2. The sequenced sample was peripheral blood. CDR3 sequence (DNA): TGTGCCAGTAGTATAGATACTACCGGGACTAGCCAAGAGACCCAGTACTTC. This encodes CASSIDTTGTSQETQYF.